This T cell receptor (beta chain) was profiled in a study of T cells in Graves' hyperthyroidism and ophthalmopathy (dated by TCRdb to about 2019). For the wider study: Peripheral blood samples were taken at initial diagnosis, before any treatment was given. A discovery cohort of around 98 patients, 43 with Graves' ophthalmopathy and under 60 with stable Graves' hyperthyroidism, was used to find distinguishing TCR V-J signatures. The 95 to 100 discovery patients were divided at random into training and test sets in a 7:3 ratio. In addition, the study compared T-cell repertoires in thyroid tissue and in blood from several Graves' hyperthyroidism patients. Once sampling was done, hyperthyroidism patients were given methimazole at a starting dose of 30 mg daily, whereas ophthalmopathy patients were given high-dose intravenous methylprednisolone. Prospective prediction of ophthalmopathy was tested in an independent validation cohort consisting of under 20 hyperthyroidism patients and around 17 patients who later progressed to ophthalmopathy. The paper describes TCR Vbeta CDR3 sequencing of 135 peripheral blood samples, made up of under 50 ophthalmopathy patients, more than 70 hyperthyroidism patients and roughly 17 progressor patients. General study outcomes and caveats: During validation, the model predicted progression to ophthalmopathy a median of about 5.9 months ahead of onset, with 70.59% sensitivity and less than 85% specificity. In cross-validation, a model built on a 13 V-J signature told ophthalmopathy apart from stable hyperthyroidism with under 90% sensitivity and roughly 81% specificity, and in testing the same model reached 80%/75%. Sample size was not statistically predetermined, and blinding of investigators to group allocation was not performed. Most expanded thyroid clonotypes (frequency above 0.001) were also detected in blood, a finding suggesting that blood repertoires may reflect thyroid immune responses.

The TCR beta CDR3 regions were amplified from the RNA transcripts. The first round of RT-PCR for the TCR CDR3 was performed with the HTBI primer set and the Qiagen OneStep RT-PCR kit. Libraries were constructed in a second round of multiplex PCR, after which size selection and purification were performed. Sequencing of the libraries was done on an Illumina HiSeq2000 using paired-end 100 bp reads. The original pipeline was this. SOAPnuke was used to process the raw data, throwing out any read that contained adapters or uncalled bases, had a mean Phred below 15, or lacked an exact constant-primer or identifier match. High-quality paired reads were merged using COPE v1.2.5, and each unique nucleotide sequence was defined as a clonotype. Clonotypes were aligned to IMGT TRBV, TRBD and TRBJ reference segments using MiTCR v1.1. The analysis included only V-J combinations with a frequency above 0.0001, which together covered 99.2% of the repertoires. The TCS score was defined as the ratio of F50 (clonal expansion) to E x V (chaos), calculated using BLOSUM62-based TCRdist between CDR3 peptides within each V-J. Welch's t-statistics and random forest reduced roughly 500 V-J features to some 14, which were used in a naive Bayes classifier (R e1071). TCRdb reprocessed the public reads (quality trimming at Q25 with fastp, clone calling with MiXCR) and kept in-frame beta chains. Each record represents a unique CDR3 protein, reported with the most common genes and DNA among its rows. The V and J calls and clone size are TCRdb's, not the authors'. The sample includes about 500,000 distinct CDR3 sequences, with roughly 16% observed a single time. The ten top clones hold 29% of the sample.

Comment on this clonotype: Its antigen remains unidentified. Base qualities are missing; no much larger clone stands one base away.

Its CDR3 holds 19 amino acids, cysteine through phenylalanine. The DNA shown is the 57-base CDR3, in frame from base 1. V lost 2 bases and J lost 0 bases, and the count of bases not matched to a germline gene is 8. The germline V gene (reference sequence) gives CDR1 as DFQATT and CDR2 as SNEGSKA. Moderately to severely active disease, a Clinical Activity Score of at least 3, a NOSPECS grade of at least 4, and a duration under 3 months were present in ophthalmopathy patients. Patients with uncontrolled infections, other autoimmune diseases, pregnancy or lactation were excluded. Diagnoses relied on clinical symptoms, serum thyroxine and TRAb, thyroid ultrasound and orbital computed tomography. PBMCs were isolated from roughly 10 ml of fresh peripheral blood by Ficoll-Paque density gradient centrifugation. Total RNA was extracted using Trizol reagent, and RNA quality was assessed on an Agilent 2100 Bioanalyzer.

The sequencing sample was made of blood. The chain was built from TRBV20-1 and TRBJ2-3; a stretch of 16 junction bases matches TRBD2. The TCR sequence derives from a woman younger than 45 with Graves' ophthalmopathy. The sequence in DNA is TGCAGTGCTAGAACGGGACTAGCGGGAGGGGCCCGTAGCACAGATACGCAGTATTTT. Protein translation: CSARTGLAGGARSTDTQYF.